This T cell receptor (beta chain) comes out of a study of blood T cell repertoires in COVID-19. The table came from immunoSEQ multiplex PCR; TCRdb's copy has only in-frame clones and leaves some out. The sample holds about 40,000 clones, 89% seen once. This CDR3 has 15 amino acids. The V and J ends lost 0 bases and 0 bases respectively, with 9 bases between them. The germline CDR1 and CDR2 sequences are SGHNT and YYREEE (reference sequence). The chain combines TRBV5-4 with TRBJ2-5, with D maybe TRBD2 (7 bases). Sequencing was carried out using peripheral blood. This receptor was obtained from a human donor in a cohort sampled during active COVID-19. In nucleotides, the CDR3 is TGTGCCAGCAGCTTGGTGGGGGGGCACCAAGAGACCCAGTACTTC. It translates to CASSLVGGHQETQYF.